Presented here are 28 T cell receptor beta chains from one specimen sequenced in a study of blood T cell repertoires in COVID-19. Clones were read by immunoSEQ multiplex PCR, and TCRdb kept only the in-frame ones, dropping some. Among hundreds of thousands of clones listed, 85% to 90% were seen once. The source material was PBMCs or T cells enriched from blood (not recorded which). All receptors come from a woman aged 18-29 years with acute COVID-19.

The rearrangement links TRBV28 to TRBJ1-1; D is uncertain. The CDR3 is made up of 14 amino acids. Looked up from germline, CDR1 is MDHEN and CDR2 is SYDVKM. Deletions cut 8 bases from V and 9 bases from J, with 22 bases between. CDR3 residues: CASAVEARPKKAFF. CDR3 bases: TGTGCCAGCGCCGTCGAGGCACGTCCGAAGAAAGCTTTCTTT.

The chain joins TRBV28 to TRBJ1-5; weak D call: TRBD1 (5 bases). Trimming took 5 bases from V and 1 from J, leaving 15 bases between them. CDR3 length: 16 residues. The germline CDR1 and CDR2 sequences are MDHEN and SYDVKM. The CDR3 sequence: CASSDPQGSSNQPQHF. CDR3 nucleotide sequence: TGTGCCAGCAGTGACCCCCAGGGATCGAGCAATCAGCCCCAGCATTTT.

This sequence joins TRBV3-1 (or the pseudogene TRBV3-2) and TRBJ2-1; 10 nucleotides line up with TRBD2. Germline V gives CDR1 LGHDT, CDR2 YNNKEL (reference sequence). V dropped 1 base and J dropped 8; count of bases not matched to a gene: 8. The CDR3 extends over 16 amino acids. CDR3 sequence reads: CASSQVIAGGGDEQFF. The DNA of the CDR3 is TGTGCCAGCAGCCAAGTAATAGCGGGAGGAGGAGATGAGCAGTTCTTC.

The chain employs TRBV11-2 and TRBJ1-2, with TRBD1 matching 9 bases. J lost 6 bases, V lost 5 bases, and 4 bases had no gene match. Germline lookup yields CDR1 SGHAT and CDR2 FQNNGV. CDR3 length: 13 amino acids. The CDR3 is CASSAGTGNGYTF. The DNA of the CDR3 is TGTGCCAGCAGCGCCGGGACAGGGAATGGCTACACCTTC. Looking up the rest from reference TRBV11-2 and TRBJ1-2 gives the full variable domain: EAGVAQSPRYKIIEKRQSVAFWCNPISGHATLYWYQQILGQGPKLLIQFQNNGVVDDSQLPKDRFSAERLKGVDSTLKIQPAKLEDSAVYLCASSAGTGNGYTFGSGTRLTVV.

The CDR3 DNA is TGTGCCAGCAGACCGACTAGCAGTGCCTACGAGCAGTACTTC. The encoded protein is CASRPTSSAYEQYF. The rearrangement links TRBV7-8 to TRBJ2-7; 7 bases line up with TRBD2. This CDR3 comprises 14 residues. J lost 2 bases, V lost 6 bases, and 7 bases had no gene match. The germline CDR1 and CDR2 sequences are SGHVS and FQNEAQ.

The genes are TRBV27 and TRBJ2-5; TRBD2 aligns across 10 bases. V trimming: 5 bases; J trimming: 4 bases; junction bases outside the gene matches: 7. The CDR3 is 15 residues long. The germline V gene has CDR1 MNHEY and CDR2 SMNVEV (reference sequence). CDR3 in amino acids: CASSPLAGVGETQYF. In DNA form, the CDR3 reads TGTGCCAGCAGTCCTCTAGCGGGAGTGGGAGAGACCCAGTACTTC.

The chain employs TRBV19 and TRBJ2-6, with D possibly TRBD1 on 6 matching bases. V was trimmed by 7 bases and J by 4 bases, leaving 11 bases between them. CDR3 length equals 14 residues. CDR1 and CDR2 from the germline V gene are LNHDA and SQIVND (reference sequence). DNA of the CDR3: TGTGCCAGTATCCGGACAGCAGGGGCCAACGTCCTGACTTTC. It specifies CASIRTAGANVLTF.

The V and J genes are TRBV5-1 and TRBJ2-5; 7 nucleotides agree with TRBD1. The CDR3 totals 13 residues. Germline V lookup: CDR1 SGHRS, CDR2 YFSETQ. The V gene end was trimmed by 4 bases and the J gene end by 2 bases; junction bases not matched to a gene: 2. The CDR3 DNA reads TGCGCCAGCAGCCAGGGACAGCAAGAGACCCAGTACTTC. Its protein product is CASSQGQQETQYF.

This clone was detected a few times. Other DNA sequences from this sample encode an identical CDR3 as well. The rearrangement joins TRBV27 to TRBJ1-1, with D possibly being TRBD1 (5 bases). This CDR3 comprises 14 residues. Germline values: CDR1 MNHEY, CDR2 SMNVEV (reference sequence). V lost 6 bases to trimming and J lost 1 base, with 12 bases between them. The CDR3 DNA sequence: TGTGCCAGCAGATCCGGGGGGACGAACACTGAAGCTTTCTTT. This encodes CASRSGGTNTEAFF.

V and J are TRBV7-2 and TRBJ2-7; 7 bases are shared with TRBD2. Germline V lookup: CDR1 SGHTA, CDR2 FQGNSA. Trimming cost V 1 base and J 2 bases; bases outside gene matches: 8. This CDR3 contains 16 residues. CDR3 sequence: CASSLGGTSVTYEQYF. The DNA of the CDR3 is TGTGCCAGCAGCTTAGGAGGTACTAGCGTTACCTACGAGCAGTACTTC.

This clone was detected only once. The rearrangement links TRBV7-6 to TRBJ1-3; D not certain. Germline loops: CDR1 SGHVS, CDR2 FNYEAQ. The germline V and J ends were trimmed by 5 bases and 4 bases, with 6 bases remaining between them. This CDR3 contains 12 residues. For the CDR3, the DNA is TGTGCCAGCAGCGCCACAGGAAACACCATATATTTT. Protein sequence: CASSATGNTIYF.

The chain combines TRBV3-1 (or the pseudogene TRBV3-2) with TRBJ2-3; no firm D call. This CDR3 region has 14 residues. CDR1 LGHDT and CDR2 YNNKEL come from the germline V gene (reference sequence). Trimming left V 3 bases short and J 3 bases short, with 10 bases between. The CDR3 DNA sequence: TGTGCCAGCAGCCACAGGTTACGAACAGATACGCAGTATTTT. Translating gives CASSHRLRTDTQYF.

V and J are TRBV19 and TRBJ1-5; TRBD1 might be the D (5 bases). V shed 4 bases and J shed 15 bases, with 16 bases lying between them. Germline V gene lookup returns CDR1 LNHDA and CDR2 SQIVND (reference sequence). The length of the CDR3 is 12 residues. DNA for the CDR3: TGTGCCAGTAGTACTCTCCAGGGCATCGGGCATTTT. It codes for CASSTLQGIGHF.

This clone was seen only once. The chain carries TRBV7-8 and TRBJ2-7; D is unclear. CDR1 SGHVS and CDR2 FQNEAQ come from the germline V gene. This CDR3 spans 14 amino acids. V was pared by 1 base and J by 6 bases, with 13 bases between. Written as DNA, the CDR3 is TGTGCCAGCAGCTTAGGTCGAAGCTCTACCGAGCAGTACTTC. Its protein product is CASSLGRSSTEQYF.

V gene TRBV24-1 combines with J gene TRBJ2-1, with 11 bases aligning to TRBD1. CDR1 is KGHDR, CDR2 SFDVKD, per germline. V lost 7 bases and J lost 9; bases outside the gene matches: 7. The CDR3 covers 14 residues. This CDR3 is CATRGQGARGEQFF. The CDR3 DNA follows: TGTGCCACCAGAGGACAGGGGGCGCGGGGTGAGCAGTTCTTC.

The V and J genes are TRBV5-1 and TRBJ2-7; 12 positions match TRBD2. The CDR3 extends over 15 amino acids. Germline V gene sequence: CDR1 SGHRS, CDR2 YFSETQ. Trimming removed 3 bases from V and 3 bases from J; junction bases left unmatched: 4. As DNA, the CDR3 is TGCGCCAGCAGCTCGGGACTAGCGGGCCTCTACGAGCAGTACTTC. Residues: CASSSGLAGLYEQYF. The variable domain in full, with the rest retrieved from reference TRBV5-1 and TRBJ2-7, is KAGVTQTPRYLIKTRGQQVTLSCSPISGHRSVSWYQQTPGQGLQFLFEYFSETQRNKGNFPGRFSGRQFSNSRSEMNVSTLELGDSALYLCASSSGLAGLYEQYFGPGTRLTVT.

The genes are TRBV27 and TRBJ1-1; no firm D call. Germline assignment: CDR1 MNHEY and CDR2 SMNVEV (reference sequence). The V and J ends lost 5 bases and 0 bases respectively, with 7 bases between them. The CDR3 is 13 residues long. This CDR3 is CASSLDMNTEAFF. The DNA for the CDR3 is TGTGCCAGCAGTCTCGACATGAACACTGAAGCTTTCTTT.

V is TRBV12-3 or TRBV12-4 and J is TRBJ2-5; 8 bases are shared with TRBD1. There are 13 residues in the CDR3. With 6 bases clipped from V and 1 base from J, the junction kept 1 base outside the gene matches. The CDR3 sequence is CASSDRGQETQYF. CDR3 bases: TGTGCCAGCAGCGACAGGGGCCAAGAGACCCAGTACTTC.

V gene TRBV3-1 (or the pseudogene TRBV3-2) combines with J gene TRBJ2-7; possible D gene TRBD1, 7 bases. CDR3 length: 17 residues. Trimming removed 4 bases at V and 4 bases at J, with 23 bases between. The germline CDR1 and CDR2 sequences are LGHDT and YNNKEL (reference sequence). The CDR3 DNA sequence: TGTGCCAGCAGCCTTCTCCGTCGGGGCAGGGGGAGGTACGAGCAGTACTTC. Its protein product is CASSLLRRGRGRYEQYF.

The chain uses TRBV7-2 and TRBJ2-7, with TRBD2 matching 11 bases. V shed 2 bases and J 7 bases; nucleotides not matched to a gene: 4. The CDR3 contains 14 residues. From germline, CDR1 is SGHTA and CDR2 FQGNSA. The DNA of the CDR3 is TGTGCCAGCAGCTTAACTAGCGGGAGAATAGAGCAGTACTTC. Its translation is CASSLTSGRIEQYF.

The genes are TRBV7-9 and TRBJ1-2; no clear D gene. Trimming took off 2 bases at V and 8 bases at J, with 12 bases between the two ends. CDR3 size: 13 residues. Germline V gene data show CDR1 as SEHNR and CDR2 as FQNEAQ (reference sequence). CDR3 region: CASSLPIGGGYTF. CDR3 bases: TGTGCCAGCAGCTTACCTATTGGAGGCGGCTACACCTTC.

J is TRBJ2-7 and V is TRBV11-1, with 7 nucleotides matching TRBD1. The J segment lost 1 base and the V segment lost 2 bases, leaving 2 bases of the junction unmatched. The CDR3 is made up of 14 amino acids. Germline CDR1 is SGHAT and CDR2 is FQDESV (reference sequence). For the CDR3, the DNA is TGTGCCAGCAGCTTACGACAGGGTTCCTACGAGCAGTACTTC. Its protein is CASSLRQGSYEQYF.

The rearrangement uses TRBV7-6 and TRBJ2-7; 11 bases agree with TRBD2. The V gene end was trimmed by 5 bases and the J gene end by 4 bases; junction bases not matched to a gene: 7. This CDR3 is built from 15 residues. Germline V gene sequence: CDR1 SGHVS, CDR2 FNYEAQ. CDR3 bases: TGTGCCAGCAGCCATACTAGCGGGAGTACTTACGAGCAGTACTTC. It yields the protein CASSHTSGSTYEQYF.

This clone was counted once. The chain has TRBV6-6 and TRBJ1-4; 8 positions agree with TRBD1. Germline V gives CDR1 MNHNY, CDR2 SVGAGI (reference sequence). Trimming cost V 5 bases and J 2 bases; bases outside gene matches: 10. This CDR3 is 17 amino acids long. The CDR3 DNA is TGTGCCAGCAGTCCCAGACAGGGGATTGCTACTAATGAAAAACTGTTTTTT. This encodes CASSPRQGIATNEKLFF.

With respect to this clone: Other DNA sequences in the same sample also yield this CDR3. The chain carries TRBV5-1 and TRBJ1-3; TRBD1 matches at 8 bases. The CDR3 totals 15 residues. Germline values: CDR1 SGHRS, CDR2 YFSETQ. The ends lost 3 bases at V and 1 base at J; junction bases unmatched: 3. The CDR3 DNA is TGCGCCAGCAGCTCAGGACAGGGATCTGGAAACACCATATATTTT. Protein sequence: CASSSGQGSGNTIYF.

The J gene is TRBJ2-7, the V gene TRBV10-2; D perhaps matches TRBD2 (6 bases). V was trimmed by 2 bases and J by 8 bases, leaving 16 bases between them. The CDR3 length is 14 residues. Germline CDR1 is WSHSY and CDR2 is SAAADI. The CDR3 sequence is CASSEPRLGGKQYF. In nucleotides, the CDR3 is TGCGCCAGCAGTGAGCCACGACTAGGCGGGAAGCAGTACTTC.

This clone came up a few times. The gene calls are TRBV21-1 and TRBJ1-6; TRBD1 was called by the table and not checked on the DNA. TRBV21-1 is deemed a pseudogene. This CDR3 is built from 15 residues. Here the CDR3 reads CASSKADSDNSPLHF. In DNA form, the CDR3 reads TGTGCCAGCAGCAAAGCGGACAGTGATAATTCACCCCTCCACTTT.

The chain has TRBV27 and TRBJ2-5; 7 bases match TRBD2. Germline loops: CDR1 MNHEY, CDR2 SMNVEV (reference sequence). CDR3 length: 15 residues. The trim removed 2 bases at V and 11 bases at J, leaving 14 bases unmatched. The CDR3 reads CASSLVKGRAQYQYF. The DNA for the CDR3 is TGTGCCAGCAGTTTAGTGAAAGGGAGGGCCCAATATCAGTACTTC.